This TCR beta chain was captured by sequencing in a study of Graves' ophthalmopathy and Graves' hyperthyroidism. The authors defined stable hyperthyroidism as no ophthalmopathy within 18 months of follow-up. The sample holds many counts of this clonotype. Amplification of the TCR beta CDR3 regions used RNA transcripts (as template). The first-round RT-PCR employed HTBI primers together with the Qiagen OneStep RT-PCR kit. A multiplex PCR was then performed as the second round. TCRdb reprocessed the multiplex PCR reads via MiXCR and lists one record per CDR3 protein. The data show about 380,000 distinct CDR3 sequences, 15% seen once. The TCR comes from a woman aged 18-29 years with stable Graves' hyperthyroidism. The sequencing sample was made of peripheral blood.

For the CDR3, the DNA is TGTGCCACCAGCAGAGACTCGGGGGGCGGCAATCAGCCCCAGCATTTT. It codes for CATSRDSGGGNQPQHF. The chain uses TRBV15 and TRBJ1-5; perhaps TRBD1 as D (6 bases). The CDR3 loop spans 16 amino acids. Trimming cost V 0 bases and J 2 bases, with 11 bases left between them. From germline, CDR1 is LNHNV and CDR2 YYDKDF (reference sequence).